This T cell receptor (beta chain) is drawn from a study of blood T cell repertoires in COVID-19. The overall study: Acute and convalescent COVID-19 samples came from the United States, Italy and Spain. From T cells, B-cell-depleted T cells, or PBMCs came the material, which was cDNA or gDNA.

This CDR3 has 14 amino acids. With V trimmed by 5 bases and J by 0 bases, 2 bases remained unmatched. Germline lookup yields CDR1 SGHTA and CDR2 FQGNSA. Per the authors' pipeline: Estimation of nucleated cell counts was performed using reference gene primer amplification. This table comes from immunoSEQ multiplex PCR, and its TCRdb copy is limited to in-frame clones, with some not included. V, J and clone size are taken as reported in that table, and D and trimming were inferred from the DNA itself. The table includes around 250,000 clones, around 81% detected once. The chain has TRBV7-2 and TRBJ1-1; 8 bases are a match to TRBD1. The specimen sequenced was peripheral blood. The TCR originated in a man aged 25 to 40 who had recovered from COVID-19. CDR3 sequence: CASSEGQVNTEAFF. The CDR3 nucleotides read TGTGCCAGCAGCGAGGGACAGGTGAACACTGAAGCTTTCTTT.